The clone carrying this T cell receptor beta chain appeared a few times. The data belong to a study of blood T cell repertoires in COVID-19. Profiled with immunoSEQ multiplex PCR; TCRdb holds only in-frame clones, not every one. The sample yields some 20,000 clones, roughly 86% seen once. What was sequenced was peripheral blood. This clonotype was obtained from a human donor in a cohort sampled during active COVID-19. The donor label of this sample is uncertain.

The CDR3 protein is CASSYPQAGEGIYEQYF. The CDR3 DNA is TGTGCCAGCAGTTACCCTCAGGCGGGAGAGGGGATTTACGAGCAGTACTTC. The genes are TRBV6-2 or TRBV6-3 and TRBJ2-7; 7 bases line up with TRBD2. CDR3 length: 17 amino acids. The ends lost 2 bases at V and 4 bases at J; junction bases unmatched: 14. From germline, CDR1 is MNHEY and CDR2 SVGEGT.